This TCR beta chain was identified in a study of cytomegalovirus exposure and HLA in healthy donors. General observations from the study: Highly shared variants forming one cluster were likely a sequencing artifact.

Turning to this clone: What it recognizes is unknown. Because it lacks the conserved phenylalanine or tryptophan at the end, this CDR3 is likely a read error. The DNA is omitted, as the CDR3 cannot be located on it reliably, and the CDR3 follows TCRdb's listing.

The PCR contained 60 Vbeta and 13 Jbeta primers. Only in-frame clones appear in the TCRdb table, and some are missing; sequencing was by immunoSEQ multiplex PCR. The listing contains 150,000 to 200,000 clones. The CDR3 is 8 amino acids long, termini counted. The germline CDR1 and CDR2 sequences are KGHSY and FQNENV. The J gene is TRBJ1-2, the V gene TRBV16. Material for sequencing was PBMCs. This clonotype was sampled from a man younger than 40 in good health and CMV-seronegative. The CDR3 is CASSPTSS.